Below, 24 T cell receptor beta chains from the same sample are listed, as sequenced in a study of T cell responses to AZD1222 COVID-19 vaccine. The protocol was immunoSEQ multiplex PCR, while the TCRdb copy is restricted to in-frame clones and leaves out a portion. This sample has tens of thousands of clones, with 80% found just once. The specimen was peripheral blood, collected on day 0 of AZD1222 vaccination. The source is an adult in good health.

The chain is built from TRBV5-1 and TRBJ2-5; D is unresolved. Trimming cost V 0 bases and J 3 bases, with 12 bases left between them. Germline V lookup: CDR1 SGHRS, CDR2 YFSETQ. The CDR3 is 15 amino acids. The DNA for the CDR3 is TGCGCCAGCAGCTTGGTCCCAGGAAAAGAAGAGACCCAGTACTTC. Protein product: CASSLVPGKEETQYF.

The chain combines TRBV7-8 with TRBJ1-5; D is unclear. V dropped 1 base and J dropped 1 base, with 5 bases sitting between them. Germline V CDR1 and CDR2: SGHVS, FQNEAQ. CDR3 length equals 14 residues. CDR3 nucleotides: TGTGCCAGCAGCTTAGTGGGAAGCAATCAGCCCCAGCATTTT. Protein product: CASSLVGSNQPQHF.

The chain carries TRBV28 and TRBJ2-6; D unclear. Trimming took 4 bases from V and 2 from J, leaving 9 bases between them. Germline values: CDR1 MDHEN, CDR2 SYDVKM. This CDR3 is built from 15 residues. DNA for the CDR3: TGTGCCAGCAGTTCCCTGAGGACTGGGGCCAACGTCCTGACTTTC. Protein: CASSSLRTGANVLTF.

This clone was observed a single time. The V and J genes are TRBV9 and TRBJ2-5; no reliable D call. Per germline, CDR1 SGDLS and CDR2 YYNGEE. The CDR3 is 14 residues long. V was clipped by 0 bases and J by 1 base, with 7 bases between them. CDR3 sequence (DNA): TGTGCCAGCAGCGTAGATGGTAGCCAAGAGACCCAGTACTTC. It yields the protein CASSVDGSQETQYF. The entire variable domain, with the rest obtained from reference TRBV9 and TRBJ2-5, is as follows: DSGVTQTPKHLITATGQRVTLRCSPRSGDLSVYWYQQSLDQGLQFLIQYYNGEERAKGNILERFSAQQFPDLHSELNLSSLELGDSALYFCASSVDGSQETQYFGPGTRLLVL.

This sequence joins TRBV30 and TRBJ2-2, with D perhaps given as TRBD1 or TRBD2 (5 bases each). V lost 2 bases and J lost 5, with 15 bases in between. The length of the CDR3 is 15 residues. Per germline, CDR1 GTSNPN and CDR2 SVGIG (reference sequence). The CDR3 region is CAWSKPGGVTGELFF. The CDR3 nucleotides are TGTGCCTGGAGTAAACCTGGGGGAGTAACCGGGGAGCTGTTTTTT.

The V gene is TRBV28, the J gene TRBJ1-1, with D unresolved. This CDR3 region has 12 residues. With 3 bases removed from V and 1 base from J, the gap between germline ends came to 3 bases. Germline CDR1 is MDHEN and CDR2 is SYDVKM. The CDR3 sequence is CASSLGNTEAFF. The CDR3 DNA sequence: TGTGCCAGCAGTTTGGGGAACACTGAAGCTTTCTTT.

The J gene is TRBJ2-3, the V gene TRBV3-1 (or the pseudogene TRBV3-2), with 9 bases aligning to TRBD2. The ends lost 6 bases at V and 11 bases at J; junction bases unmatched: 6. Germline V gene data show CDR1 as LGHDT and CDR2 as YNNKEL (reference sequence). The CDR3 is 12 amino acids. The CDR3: CASSAGGLEQYF. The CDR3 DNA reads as TGTGCCAGCAGTGCGGGGGGGCTGGAGCAGTATTTT.

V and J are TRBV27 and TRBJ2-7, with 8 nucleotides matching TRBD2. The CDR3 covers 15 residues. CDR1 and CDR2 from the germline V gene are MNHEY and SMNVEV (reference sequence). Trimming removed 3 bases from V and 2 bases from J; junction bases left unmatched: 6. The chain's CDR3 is CASSFRLGGAYEQYF. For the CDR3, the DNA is TGTGCCAGCAGTTTTCGTCTCGGGGGGGCCTACGAGCAGTACTTC.

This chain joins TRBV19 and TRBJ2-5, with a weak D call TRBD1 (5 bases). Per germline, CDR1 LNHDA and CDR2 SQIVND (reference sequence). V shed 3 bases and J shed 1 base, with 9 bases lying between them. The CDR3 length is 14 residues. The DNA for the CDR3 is TGTGCCAGTAGTATTTCAGGGCTCCAAGAGACCCAGTACTTC. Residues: CASSISGLQETQYF. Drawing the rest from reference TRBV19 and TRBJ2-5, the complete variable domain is DGGITQSPKYLFRKEGQNVTLSCEQNLNHDAMYWYRQDPGQGLRLIYYSQIVNDFQKGDIAEGYSVSREKKESFPLTVTSAQKNPTAFYLCASSISGLQETQYFGPGTRLLVL.

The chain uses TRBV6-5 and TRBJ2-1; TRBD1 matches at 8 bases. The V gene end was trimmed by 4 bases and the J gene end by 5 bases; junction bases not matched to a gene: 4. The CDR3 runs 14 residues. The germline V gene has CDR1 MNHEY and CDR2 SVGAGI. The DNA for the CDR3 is TGTGCCAGCAGTTCAGGGGGCTTTAACAATGAGCAGTTCTTC. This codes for CASSSGGFNNEQFF.

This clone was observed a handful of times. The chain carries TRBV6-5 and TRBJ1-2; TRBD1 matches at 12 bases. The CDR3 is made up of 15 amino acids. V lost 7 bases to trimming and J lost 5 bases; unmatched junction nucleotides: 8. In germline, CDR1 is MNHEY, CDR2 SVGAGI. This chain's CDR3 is CASNPGTGGFYGYTF. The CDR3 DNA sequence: TGTGCCAGCAACCCTGGGACAGGGGGCTTTTATGGCTACACCTTC.

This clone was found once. For the CDR3, the DNA is TGTGCCAGCAGCGTAGGAAATACCGGGGAGCTGTTTTTT. Translated: CASSVGNTGELFF. This rearrangement joins TRBV9 to TRBJ2-2; D gene unclear. V shed 0 bases and J shed 5 bases, with 5 bases lying between them. Germline V CDR1 and CDR2: SGDLS, YYNGEE. CDR3 length: 13 amino acids.

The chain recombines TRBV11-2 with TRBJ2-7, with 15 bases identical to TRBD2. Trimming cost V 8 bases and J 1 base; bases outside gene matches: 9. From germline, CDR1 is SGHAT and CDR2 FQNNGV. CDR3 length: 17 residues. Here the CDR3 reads CASRPGTSGGKSYEQYF. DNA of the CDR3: TGTGCCAGCCGTCCCGGGACTAGCGGGGGGAAGTCCTACGAGCAGTACTTC.

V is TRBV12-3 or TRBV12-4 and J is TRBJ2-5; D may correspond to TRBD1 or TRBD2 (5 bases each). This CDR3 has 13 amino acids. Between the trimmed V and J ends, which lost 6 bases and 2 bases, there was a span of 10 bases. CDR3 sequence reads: CASSRDDQETQYF. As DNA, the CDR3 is TGTGCCAGCAGCCGGGACGATCAAGAGACCCAGTACTTC.

This CDR3 is CASTANPEAFF. CDR3 in DNA: TGTGCCAGCACCGCCAACCCTGAAGCTTTCTTT. The J gene is TRBJ1-1, the V gene TRBV21-1. TRBV21-1 is a pseudogene. This CDR3 spans 11 amino acids.

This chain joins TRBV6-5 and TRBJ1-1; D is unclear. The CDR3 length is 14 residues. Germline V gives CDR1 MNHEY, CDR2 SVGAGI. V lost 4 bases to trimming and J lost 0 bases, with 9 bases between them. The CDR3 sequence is CASSSQRMNTEAFF. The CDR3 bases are TGTGCCAGCAGTTCCCAAAGGATGAACACTGAAGCTTTCTTT.

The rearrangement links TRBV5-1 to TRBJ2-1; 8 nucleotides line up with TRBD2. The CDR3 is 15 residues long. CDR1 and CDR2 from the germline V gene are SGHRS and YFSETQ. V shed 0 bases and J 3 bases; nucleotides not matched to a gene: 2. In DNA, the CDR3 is TGCGCCAGCAGCTTGGTCCTAGCGGGCTACAATGAGCAGTTCTTC. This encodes CASSLVLAGYNEQFF.

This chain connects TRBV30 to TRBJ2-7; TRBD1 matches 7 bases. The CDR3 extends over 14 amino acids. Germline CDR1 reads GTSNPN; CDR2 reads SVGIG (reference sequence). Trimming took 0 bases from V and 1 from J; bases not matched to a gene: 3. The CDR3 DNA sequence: TGTGCCTGGAGTGTGGGGGACAGTTCCTACGAGCAGTACTTC. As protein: CAWSVGDSSYEQYF. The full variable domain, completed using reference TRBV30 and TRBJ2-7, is SQTIHQWPATLVQPVGSPLSLECTVEGTSNPNLYWYRQAAGRGLQLLFYSVGIGQISSEVPQNLSASRPQDRQFILSSKKLLLSDSGFYLCAWSVGDSSYEQYFGPGTRLTVT.

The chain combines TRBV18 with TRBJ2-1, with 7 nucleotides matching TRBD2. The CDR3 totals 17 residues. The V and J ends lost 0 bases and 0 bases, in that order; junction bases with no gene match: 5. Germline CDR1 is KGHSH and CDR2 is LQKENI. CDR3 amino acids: CASSPPMGGSSYNEQFF. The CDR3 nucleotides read TGTGCCAGCTCACCACCCATGGGCGGGAGCTCCTACAATGAGCAGTTCTTC.

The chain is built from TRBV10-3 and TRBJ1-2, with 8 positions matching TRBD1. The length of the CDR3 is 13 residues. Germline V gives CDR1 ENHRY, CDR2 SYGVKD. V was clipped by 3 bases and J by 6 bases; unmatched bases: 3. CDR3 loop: CAISDRGRDGYTF. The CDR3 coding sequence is TGTGCCATCAGTGACAGGGGGCGAGATGGCTACACCTTC.

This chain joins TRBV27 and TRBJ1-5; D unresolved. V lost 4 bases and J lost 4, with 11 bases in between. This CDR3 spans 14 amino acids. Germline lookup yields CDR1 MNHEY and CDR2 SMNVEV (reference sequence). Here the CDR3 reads CASSSLGTNQPQHF. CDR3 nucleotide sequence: TGTGCCAGCAGTTCCTTGGGCACAAATCAGCCCCAGCATTTT.

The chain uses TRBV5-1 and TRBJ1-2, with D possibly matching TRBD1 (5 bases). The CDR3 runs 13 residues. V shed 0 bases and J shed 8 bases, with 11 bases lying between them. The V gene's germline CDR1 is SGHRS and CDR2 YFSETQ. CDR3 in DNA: TGCGCCAGCAGCTTGGTGGGGGTGGAAGGCTACACCTTC. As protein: CASSLVGVEGYTF.

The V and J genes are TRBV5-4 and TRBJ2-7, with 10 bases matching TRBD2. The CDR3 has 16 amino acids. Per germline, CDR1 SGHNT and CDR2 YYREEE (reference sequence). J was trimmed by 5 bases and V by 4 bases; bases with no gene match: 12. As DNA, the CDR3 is TGTGCCAGCAGCGCTAGCGGGGGCGCAGGGTCCCACGAGCAGTACTTC. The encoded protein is CASSASGGAGSHEQYF.

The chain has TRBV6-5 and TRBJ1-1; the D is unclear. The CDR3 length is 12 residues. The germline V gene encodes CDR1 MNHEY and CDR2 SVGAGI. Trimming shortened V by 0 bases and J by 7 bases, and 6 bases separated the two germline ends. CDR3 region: CASSYSKGEAFF. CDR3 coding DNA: TGTGCCAGCAGTTACTCGAAGGGTGAAGCTTTCTTT.